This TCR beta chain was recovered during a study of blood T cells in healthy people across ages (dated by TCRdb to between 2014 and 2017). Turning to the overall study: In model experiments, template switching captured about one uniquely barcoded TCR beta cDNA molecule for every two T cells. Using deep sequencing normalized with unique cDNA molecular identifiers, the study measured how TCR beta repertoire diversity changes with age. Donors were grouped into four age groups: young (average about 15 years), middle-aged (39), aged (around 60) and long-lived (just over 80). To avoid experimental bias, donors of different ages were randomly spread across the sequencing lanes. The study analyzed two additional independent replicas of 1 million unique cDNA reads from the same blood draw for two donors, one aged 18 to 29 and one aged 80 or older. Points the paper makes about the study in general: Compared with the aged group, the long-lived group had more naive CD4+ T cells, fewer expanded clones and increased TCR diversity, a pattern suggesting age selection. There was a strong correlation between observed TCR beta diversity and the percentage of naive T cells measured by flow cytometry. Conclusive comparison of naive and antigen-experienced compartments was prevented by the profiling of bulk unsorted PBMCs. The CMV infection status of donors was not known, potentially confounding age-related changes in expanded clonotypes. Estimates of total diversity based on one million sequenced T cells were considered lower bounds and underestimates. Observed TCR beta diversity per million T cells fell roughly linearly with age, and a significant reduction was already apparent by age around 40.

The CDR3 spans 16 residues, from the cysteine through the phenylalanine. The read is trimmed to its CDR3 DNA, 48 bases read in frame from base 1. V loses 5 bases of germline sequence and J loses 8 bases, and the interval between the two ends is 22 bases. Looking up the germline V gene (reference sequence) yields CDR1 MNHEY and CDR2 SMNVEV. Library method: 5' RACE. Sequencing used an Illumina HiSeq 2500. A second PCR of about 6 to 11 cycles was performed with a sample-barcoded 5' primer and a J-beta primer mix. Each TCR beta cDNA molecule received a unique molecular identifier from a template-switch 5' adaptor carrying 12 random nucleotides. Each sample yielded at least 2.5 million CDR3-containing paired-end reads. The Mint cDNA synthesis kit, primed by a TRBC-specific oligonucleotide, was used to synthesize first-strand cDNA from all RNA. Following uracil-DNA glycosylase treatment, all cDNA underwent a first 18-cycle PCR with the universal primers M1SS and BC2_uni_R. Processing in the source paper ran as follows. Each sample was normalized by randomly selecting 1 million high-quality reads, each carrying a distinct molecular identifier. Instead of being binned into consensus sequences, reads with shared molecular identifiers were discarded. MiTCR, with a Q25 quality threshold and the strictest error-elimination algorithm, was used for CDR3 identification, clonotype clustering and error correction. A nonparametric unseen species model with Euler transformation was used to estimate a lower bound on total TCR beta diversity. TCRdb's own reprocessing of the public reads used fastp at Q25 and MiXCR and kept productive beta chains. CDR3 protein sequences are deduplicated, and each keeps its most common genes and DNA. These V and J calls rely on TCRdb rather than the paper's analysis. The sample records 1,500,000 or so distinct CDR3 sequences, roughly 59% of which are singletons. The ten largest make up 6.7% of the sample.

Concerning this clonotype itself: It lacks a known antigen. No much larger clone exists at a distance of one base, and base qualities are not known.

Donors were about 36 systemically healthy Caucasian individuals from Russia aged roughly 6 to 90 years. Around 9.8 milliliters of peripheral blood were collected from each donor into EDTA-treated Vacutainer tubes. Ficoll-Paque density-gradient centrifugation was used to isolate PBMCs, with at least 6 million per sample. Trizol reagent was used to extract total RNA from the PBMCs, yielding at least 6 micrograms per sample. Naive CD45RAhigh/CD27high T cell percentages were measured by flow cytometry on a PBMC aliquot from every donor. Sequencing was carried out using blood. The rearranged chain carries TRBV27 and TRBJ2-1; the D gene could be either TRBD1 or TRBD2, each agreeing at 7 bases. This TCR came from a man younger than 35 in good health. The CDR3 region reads CASSLQGGDRLYEQFF. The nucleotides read TGTGCCAGCAGTCTGCAGGGGGGGGACAGACTTTATGAGCAGTTCTTC.